This T cell receptor beta chain was captured in a study of blood T cells in healthy people across ages. The study isolated at least 7 million PBMCs from each sample. Each sample provided at least 5.5 micrograms of extracted total RNA. Germline V gives CDR1 LNHNV, CDR2 YYDKDF (reference sequence). This CDR3 has 17 residues. Trimming stripped 0 bases from V and 0 bases from J, with 12 bases between. A second PCR, run for 7 to 11 cycles, used a sample-barcoded 5' primer plus a J-beta primer mix. The authors tagged each cDNA molecule using a template-switch adaptor with 12 random nucleotides. TCRdb called the 5' RACE reads again in MiXCR, with one record for every CDR3 protein. The repertoire holds approximately 800,000 distinct CDR3 sequences, with under 80% as singletons.

The genes are TRBV15 and TRBJ2-1, with a possible D match to TRBD1 (6 bases). Sequencing was performed on blood. The origin of this receptor is a young man in good health. CDR3 bases: TGTGCCACCAGCAGAGATTCAGGGGTGAACTCCTACAATGAGCAGTTCTTC. This encodes CATSRDSGVNSYNEQFF.